The 5 T cell receptor beta chains given below trace back to one sample, sequenced in a study of cytomegalovirus exposure and HLA in healthy donors. Primers for the PCR totalled 60 Vbeta and 13 Jbeta. Sequencing was performed with immunoSEQ multiplex PCR; in TCRdb, only in-frame clones are kept and a portion is missing. The sample has 110,000 or so clones; 74% are singletons. Sequencing was carried out using PBMCs. These receptors all stem from a woman aged 45-65 years in good health and CMV-seropositive.

The J gene is TRBJ1-1, the V gene TRBV7-9; no clear D. This CDR3 is built from 17 residues. V was trimmed by 1 base and J by 1 base, leaving 16 bases between them. Germline loops: CDR1 SEHNR, CDR2 FQNEAQ (reference sequence). The CDR3 spells CASSLEGGLRANTEAFF. The CDR3 DNA is TGTGCCAGCAGCTTAGAAGGCGGGCTGAGGGCGAACACTGAAGCTTTCTTT.

The V call is TRBV27, the J call TRBJ1-1; 7 bases are a match to TRBD1. CDR3 size: 16 residues. Germline loops: CDR1 MNHEY, CDR2 SMNVEV (reference sequence). The V gene end was trimmed by 5 bases and the J gene end by 5 bases; junction bases not matched to a gene: 14. The CDR3 region is CASSRIPRRGQTEAFF. The DNA for the CDR3 is TGTGCCAGCAGTCGGATACCGCGGAGGGGGCAGACTGAAGCTTTCTTT.

The chain links TRBV29-1 to TRBJ1-1, with no clear D. The CDR3 runs 14 residues. The V gene's germline CDR1 is SQVTM and CDR2 ANQGSEA. V was pared by 2 bases and J by 4 bases, with 14 bases between. For the CDR3, the DNA is TGCAGCGTTGAAAAAAAAAGTAGTGGCACTGAAGCTTTCTTT. As protein: CSVEKKSSGTEAFF. Full variable domain (missing parts from reference TRBV29-1 and TRBJ1-1): SAVISQKPSRDICQRGTSLTIQCQVDSQVTMMFWYRQQPGQSLTLIATANQGSEATYESGFVIDKFPISRPNLTFSTLTVSNMSPEDSSIYLCSVEKKSSGTEAFFGQGTRLTVV.

The chain recombines TRBV19 with TRBJ1-4, with TRBD1 as a possible D gene (5 bases). Per germline, CDR1 LNHDA and CDR2 SQIVND (reference sequence). V lost 4 bases and J lost 0, with 15 bases in between. The CDR3 is 17 amino acids. The chain's CDR3 is CASSKTGPGATNEKLFF. The CDR3 coding sequence is TGTGCCAGTAGTAAAACGGGGCCGGGAGCAACTAATGAAAAACTGTTTTTT.

This clone has more than one count but fewer than ten. This chain uses TRBV9 with TRBJ2-7; the match to TRBD2 covers 9 bases. The J segment lost 3 bases and the V segment lost 4 bases, leaving 5 bases of the junction unmatched. In germline, CDR1 is SGDLS, CDR2 YYNGEE. There are 14 residues in the CDR3. The CDR3 nucleotides read TGTGCCAGCAGCCCGACTAGCGGTTACTACGAGCAGTACTTC. This translates into CASSPTSGYYEQYF. Looking up the rest from reference TRBV9 and TRBJ2-7 gives the full variable domain: DSGVTQTPKHLITATGQRVTLRCSPRSGDLSVYWYQQSLDQGLQFLIQYYNGEERAKGNILERFSAQQFPDLHSELNLSSLELGDSALYFCASSPTSGYYEQYFGPGTRLTVT.